These T cell receptor beta chains were read from a single sample in a study of CD8+CD57+ T cells in acquired aplastic anemia. Each CDR3 protein gets one entry after TCRdb re-called the reads with MiXCR. In the table there are some 120,000 distinct CDR3 sequences, over 30% of which are singletons. The sample consisted of sorted CD4+, CD8+, or CD8+CD57+ T cells (not recorded which) from PBMCs. The source of these receptors is a human donor with aplastic anemia. The CDR3 runs from the conserved cysteine through the conserved F or W. A clone size is listed for some rows: how often the clone was seen (once, few, many), or a class if it is expanded.

V gene	clone size	J gene	CDR3 protein
TRBV7-9	NA	TRBJ2-1	CASSLALYNEQFF
TRBV10-1	NA	TRBJ2-3	CASSGQGLAGGHDTQYF
TRBV7-3	many	TRBJ1-1	CASSLKPRDTEAFF
TRBV20-1	many	TRBJ2-7	CSVDSASNEQYF
TRBV28	NA	TRBJ1-5	CASSSRGIGQPQHF
TRBV2	NA	TRBJ1-2	CASSGGQGANHGYTF
TRBV19	NA	TRBJ1-5	CASSISGPSNQPQHF
TRBV18	many	TRBJ1-6	CASSPRQGASAPLHF
TRBV2	NA	TRBJ1-5	CASNRGNSNQPQHF
TRBV11-2	few	TRBJ2-3	CASSPLASGGGRGDTQYF